What follows are 3 T cell receptor beta chains derived from one specimen sequenced in a study of shared clonotypes between healthy human individuals. Naive CD8 isolation took CD45RO-negative cells positively selected for CCR7 and excluded terminally differentiated effector memory CD45RA+ cells. TCRdb's copy holds only in-frame clones and misses some; the assay was immunoSEQ multiplex PCR. This table holds roughly 2.1 million clones, about 93% found once. Sequencing used naive CD8+ T cells from PBMCs. The receptors originated from a young man in good health. Some clones in this sample may be carry-over from other donors' samples.

This chain uses TRBV29-1 with TRBJ2-1, with TRBD2 identical over 12 bases. The V gene end was trimmed by 5 bases and the J gene end by 1 base; junction bases not matched to a gene: 6. The CDR3 runs to 16 residues. The germline CDR1 and CDR2 sequences are SQVTM and ANQGSEA. The CDR3 region is CSVRTSGIKSYNEQFF. The DNA of the CDR3 is TGCAGCGTTAGGACTAGCGGGATTAAGTCCTACAATGAGCAGTTCTTC.

The V and J genes are TRBV5-1 and TRBJ1-1, with 11 bases matching TRBD1. With V trimmed by 6 bases and J by 8 bases, 9 bases remained unmatched. In germline, CDR1 is SGHRS, CDR2 YFSETQ. The CDR3 consists of 14 residues. The CDR3 is CASMLGTGGREAFF. The CDR3 region has the DNA TGCGCCAGCATGTTGGGGACAGGGGGACGGGAAGCTTTCTTT.

This clone appeared a single time. The chain joins TRBV27 to TRBJ1-2, with 8 bases fitting TRBD1. This CDR3 is 14 amino acids long. Trimming removed 8 bases from V and 5 bases from J; junction bases left unmatched: 10. Germline V lookup: CDR1 MNHEY, CDR2 SMNVEV (reference sequence). The CDR3 bases are TGTGCCAGCGGACCATGGACAGGGAAATATGGCTACACCTTC. Its translation: CASGPWTGKYGYTF.